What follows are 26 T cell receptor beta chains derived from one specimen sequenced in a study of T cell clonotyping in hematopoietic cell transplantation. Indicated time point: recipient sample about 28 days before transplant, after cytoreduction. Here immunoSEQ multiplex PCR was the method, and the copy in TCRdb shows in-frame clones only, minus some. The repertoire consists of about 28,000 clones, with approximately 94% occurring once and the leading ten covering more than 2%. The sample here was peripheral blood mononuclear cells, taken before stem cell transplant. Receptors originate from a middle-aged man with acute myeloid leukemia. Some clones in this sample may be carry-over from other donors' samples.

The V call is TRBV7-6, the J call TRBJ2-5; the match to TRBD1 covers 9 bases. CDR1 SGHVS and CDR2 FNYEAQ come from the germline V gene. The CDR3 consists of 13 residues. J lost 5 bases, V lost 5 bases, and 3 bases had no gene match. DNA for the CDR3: TGTGCCAGCAGCCCGACAGGGGGGGAGACCCAGTACTTC. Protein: CASSPTGGETQYF.

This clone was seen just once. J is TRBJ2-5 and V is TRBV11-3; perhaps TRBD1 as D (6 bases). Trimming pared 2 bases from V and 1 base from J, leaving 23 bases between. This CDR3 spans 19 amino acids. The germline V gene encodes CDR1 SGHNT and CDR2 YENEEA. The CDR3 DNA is TGTGCCAGCAGCTTAAACGGGTGGCGACAGGCTAAGACCCAAGAGACCCAGTACTTC. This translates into CASSLNGWRQAKTQETQYF.

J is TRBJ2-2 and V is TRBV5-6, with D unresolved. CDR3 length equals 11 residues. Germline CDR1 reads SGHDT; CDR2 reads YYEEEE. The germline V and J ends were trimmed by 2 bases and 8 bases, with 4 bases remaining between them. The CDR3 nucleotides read TGTGCCAGCAGCTTTTCAGGGGAGCTGTTTTTT. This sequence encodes CASSFSGELFF.

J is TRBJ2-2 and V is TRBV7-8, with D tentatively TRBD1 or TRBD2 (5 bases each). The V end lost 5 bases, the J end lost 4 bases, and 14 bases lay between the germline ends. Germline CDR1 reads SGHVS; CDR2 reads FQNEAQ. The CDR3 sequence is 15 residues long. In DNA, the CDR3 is TGTGCCAGCAGCCAAGTTGGGACCCTCACCGGGGAGCTGTTTTTT. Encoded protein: CASSQVGTLTGELFF.

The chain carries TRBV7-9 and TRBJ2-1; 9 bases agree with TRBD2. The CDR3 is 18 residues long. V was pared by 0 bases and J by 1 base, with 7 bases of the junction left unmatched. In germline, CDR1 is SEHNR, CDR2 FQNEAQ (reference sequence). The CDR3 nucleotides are TGTGCCAGCAGCTTAGCCCCCCGCGGGGGGGCGTCCTACAATGAGCAGTTCTTC. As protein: CASSLAPRGGASYNEQFF.

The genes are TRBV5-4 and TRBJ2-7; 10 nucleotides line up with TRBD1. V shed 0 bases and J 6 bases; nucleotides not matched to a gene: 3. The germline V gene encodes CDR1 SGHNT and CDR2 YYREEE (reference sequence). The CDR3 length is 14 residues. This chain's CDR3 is CASSLEGTGVEQYF. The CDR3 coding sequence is TGTGCCAGCAGCTTGGAAGGGACAGGGGTCGAGCAGTACTTC.

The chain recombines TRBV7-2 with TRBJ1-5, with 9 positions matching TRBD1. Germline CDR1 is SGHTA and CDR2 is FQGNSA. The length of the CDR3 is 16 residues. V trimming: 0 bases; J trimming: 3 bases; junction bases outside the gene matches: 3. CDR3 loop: CASSLAGQGHNQPQHF. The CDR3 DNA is TGTGCCAGCAGCTTAGCGGGACAGGGACACAATCAGCCCCAGCATTTT.

CDR3: CASSAGWDPHYEQYF. CDR3 in DNA: TGTGCCAGCAGCGCGGGCTGGGACCCTCACTACGAGCAGTACTTC. The chain joins TRBV9 to TRBJ2-7; D may match TRBD1 or TRBD2 (5 bases each). Germline-derived CDR1 and CDR2 are SGDLS and YYNGEE. Trimming pared 3 bases from V and 3 bases from J, leaving 16 bases between. The CDR3 has 15 residues. Complete variable domain (other parts from reference TRBV9 and TRBJ2-7): DSGVTQTPKHLITATGQRVTLRCSPRSGDLSVYWYQQSLDQGLQFLIQYYNGEERAKGNILERFSAQQFPDLHSELNLSSLELGDSALYFCASSAGWDPHYEQYFGPGTRLTVT.

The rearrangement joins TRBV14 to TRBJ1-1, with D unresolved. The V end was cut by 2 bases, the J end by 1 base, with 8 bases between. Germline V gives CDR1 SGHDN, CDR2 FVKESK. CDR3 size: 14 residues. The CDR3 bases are TGTGCCAGCAGCCAACGGCCGGGGAACACTGAAGCTTTCTTT. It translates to CASSQRPGNTEAFF.

Written as DNA, the CDR3 is TGCGCCAGCAGCGGACACTCTCCGGGACAAACATTCGGGTGGGGCAACGTCCTGACTTTC. It translates to CASSGHSPGQTFGWGNVLTF. The V call is TRBV5-1, the J call TRBJ2-6; D possibly corresponds to TRBD1 (6 bases). This CDR3 spans 20 amino acids. Germline CDR1 and CDR2: SGHRS and YFSETQ. V was trimmed by 4 bases and J by 9 bases, leaving 32 bases between them. The full variable domain, rest sourced from reference TRBV5-1 and TRBJ2-6, is KAGVTQTPRYLIKTRGQQVTLSCSPISGHRSVSWYQQTPGQGLQFLFEYFSETQRNKGNFPGRFSGRQFSNSRSEMNVSTLELGDSALYLCASSGHSPGQTFGWGNVLTFGAGSRLTVL.

CDR3 protein: CASPSAARASYEQYF. In DNA, the CDR3 is TGCGCCAGCCCGTCGGCTGCGAGGGCTTCCTACGAGCAGTACTTC. V gene TRBV5-1 combines with J gene TRBJ2-7; TRBD2 might be the D (5 bases). The ends were cut back, 7 bases at V and 1 base at J, with 18 bases in the middle. This CDR3 is 15 amino acids long. Germline CDR1 SGHRS, CDR2 YFSETQ.

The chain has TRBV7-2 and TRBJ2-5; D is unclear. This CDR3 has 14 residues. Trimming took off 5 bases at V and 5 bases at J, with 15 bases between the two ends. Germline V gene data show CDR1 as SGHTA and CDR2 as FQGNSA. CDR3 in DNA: TGTGCCAGCAGCCCCGAGGAGCGTGGGGAGACCCAGTACTTC. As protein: CASSPEERGETQYF.

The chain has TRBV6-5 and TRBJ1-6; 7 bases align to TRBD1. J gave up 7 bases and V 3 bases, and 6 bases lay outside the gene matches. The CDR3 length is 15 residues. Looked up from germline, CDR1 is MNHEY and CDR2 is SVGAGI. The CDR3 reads CASSYEGALNSPLHF. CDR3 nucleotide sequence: TGTGCCAGCAGTTATGAGGGGGCATTAAATTCACCCCTCCACTTT.

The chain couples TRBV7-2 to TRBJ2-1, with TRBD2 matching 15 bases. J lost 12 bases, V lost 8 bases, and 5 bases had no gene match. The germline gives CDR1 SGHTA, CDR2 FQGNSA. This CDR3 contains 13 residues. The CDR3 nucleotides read TGTGCCAGCGGGGGGACTAGCGGGAGGACGCAGTTCTTC. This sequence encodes CASGGTSGRTQFF.

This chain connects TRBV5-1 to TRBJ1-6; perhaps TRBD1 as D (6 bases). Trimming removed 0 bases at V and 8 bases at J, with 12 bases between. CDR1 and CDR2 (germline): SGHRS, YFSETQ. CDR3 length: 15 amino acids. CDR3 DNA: TGCGCCAGCAGCTTGGAAGGGGGGAGCGATTCACCCCTCCACTTT. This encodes CASSLEGGSDSPLHF.

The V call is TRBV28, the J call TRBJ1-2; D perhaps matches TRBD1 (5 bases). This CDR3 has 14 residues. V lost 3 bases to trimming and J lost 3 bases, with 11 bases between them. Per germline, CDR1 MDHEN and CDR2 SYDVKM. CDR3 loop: CASSFRRQHYGYTF. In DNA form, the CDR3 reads TGTGCCAGCAGTTTCCGGAGACAGCACTATGGCTACACCTTC.

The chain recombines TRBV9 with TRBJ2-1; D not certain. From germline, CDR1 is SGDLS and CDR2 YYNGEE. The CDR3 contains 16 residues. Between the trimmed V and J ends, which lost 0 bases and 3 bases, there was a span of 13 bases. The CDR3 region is CASSVDLSASYNEQFF. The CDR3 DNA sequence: TGTGCCAGCAGCGTAGATTTAAGCGCCAGCTACAATGAGCAGTTCTTC. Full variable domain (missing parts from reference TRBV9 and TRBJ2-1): DSGVTQTPKHLITATGQRVTLRCSPRSGDLSVYWYQQSLDQGLQFLIQYYNGEERAKGNILERFSAQQFPDLHSELNLSSLELGDSALYFCASSVDLSASYNEQFFGPGTRLTVL.

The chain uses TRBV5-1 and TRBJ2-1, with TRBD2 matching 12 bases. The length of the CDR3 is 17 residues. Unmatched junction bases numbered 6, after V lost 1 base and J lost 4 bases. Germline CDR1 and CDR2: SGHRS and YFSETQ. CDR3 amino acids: CASSLTPSGGGYNEQFF. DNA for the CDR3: TGCGCCAGCAGCTTGACCCCTAGCGGGGGGGGTTACAATGAGCAGTTCTTC.

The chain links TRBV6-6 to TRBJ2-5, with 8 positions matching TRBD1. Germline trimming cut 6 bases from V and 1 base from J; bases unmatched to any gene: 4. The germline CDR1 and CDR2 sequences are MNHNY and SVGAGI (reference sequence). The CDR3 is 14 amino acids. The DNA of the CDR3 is TGTGCCAGCAGCCGGACAGGGACCCAAGAGACCCAGTACTTC. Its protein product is CASSRTGTQETQYF.

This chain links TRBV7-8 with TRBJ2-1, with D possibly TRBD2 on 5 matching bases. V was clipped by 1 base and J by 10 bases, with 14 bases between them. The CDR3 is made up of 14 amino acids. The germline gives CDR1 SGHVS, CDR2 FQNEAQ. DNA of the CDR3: TGTGCCAGCAGCTTAGAGTTCGCTAGCTTAGAGCAGTTCTTC. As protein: CASSLEFASLEQFF.

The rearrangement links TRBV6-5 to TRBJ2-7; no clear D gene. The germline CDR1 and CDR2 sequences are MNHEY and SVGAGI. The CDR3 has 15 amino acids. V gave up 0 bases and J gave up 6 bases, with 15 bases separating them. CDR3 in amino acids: CASSYSLRPTGEQYF. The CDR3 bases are TGTGCCAGCAGTTACTCGCTACGGCCTACGGGCGAGCAGTACTTC.

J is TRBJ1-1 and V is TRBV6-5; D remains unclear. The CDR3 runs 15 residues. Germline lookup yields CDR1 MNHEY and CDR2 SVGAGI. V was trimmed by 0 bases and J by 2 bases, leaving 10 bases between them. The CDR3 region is CASSYSYQGNTEAFF. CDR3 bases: TGTGCCAGCAGTTACTCTTACCAAGGAAACACTGAAGCTTTCTTT.

The CDR3 DNA sequence: TGTGCCAGTAGTACGCTAGGGATAAACACCGGGGAGCTGTTTTTT. Encoded protein: CASSTLGINTGELFF. The chain carries TRBV19 and TRBJ2-2; no definite D call. CDR1 is LNHDA, CDR2 SQIVND, per germline (reference sequence). This CDR3 has 15 residues. V lost 4 bases to trimming and J lost 2 bases, with 11 bases between them.

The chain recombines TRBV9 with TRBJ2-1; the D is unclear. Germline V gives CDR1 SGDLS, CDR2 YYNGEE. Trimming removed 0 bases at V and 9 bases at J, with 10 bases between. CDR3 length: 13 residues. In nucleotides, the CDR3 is TGTGCCAGCAGCGTAGAGGCTCGAGGTGAGCAGTTCTTC. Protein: CASSVEARGEQFF.

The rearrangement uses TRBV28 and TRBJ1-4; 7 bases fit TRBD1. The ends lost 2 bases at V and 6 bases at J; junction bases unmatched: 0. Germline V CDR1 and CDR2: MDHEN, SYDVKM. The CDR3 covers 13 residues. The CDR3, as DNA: TGTGCCAGCAGTTTACAGGGGGATGAAAAACTGTTTTTT. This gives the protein CASSLQGDEKLFF.

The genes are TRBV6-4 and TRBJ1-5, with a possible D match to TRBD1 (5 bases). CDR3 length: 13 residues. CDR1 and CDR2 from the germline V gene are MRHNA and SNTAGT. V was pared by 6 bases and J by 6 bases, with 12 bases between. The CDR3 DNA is TGTGCCAGCAGCCCCCGGGACGGTCAGCCCCAGCATTTT. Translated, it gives CASSPRDGQPQHF.